Listed below are T cell receptor beta chains from one sample, sequenced in a study of blood T cell repertoires in COVID-19. The protocol was immunoSEQ multiplex PCR, while the TCRdb copy is restricted to in-frame clones and leaves out a portion. Of 150,000 to 250,000 clones in the sample, roughly nine tenths were seen once. Material: PBMCs or T cells enriched from blood (not recorded which). These receptors all come from a woman younger than 45 who had recovered from COVID-19. Each CDR3 is given with its conserved first and last residue. Fields, in order: clone size, CDR3 length, D gene, J gene, V gene, CDR3 DNA, CDR3 protein. A D gene is named only where the DNA matches it firmly. Not all rows give a size; the values are once, few, many and, for expanded clones, a class.

-	14	-	TRBJ2-5	TRBV2	TGTGCCAGCAGTGAAGCGGAGTCCCCCGAGACCCAGTACTTC	CASSEAESPETQYF
-	10	-	TRBJ1-1	TRBV30	TGTGCCTGGCTGCAGGGTGAAGCTTTCTTT	CAWLQGEAFF
-	15	-	TRBJ2-5	TRBV14	TGTGCCAGCAGCCGGGGGCTAGGGGGACAAGAGACCCAGTACTTC	CASSRGLGGQETQYF
once	14	TRBD2	TRBJ2-7	TRBV11-1	TGTGCCAGCAGCTTACCTAGCGGGAGTTCCGAGCAGTACTTC	CASSLPSGSSEQYF
many	18	TRBD2	TRBJ2-5	TRBV12-5	TGTGCTAGTGGTTTGACCACCCAGACTAGCGGGGTACAAGAGACCCAGTACTTC	CASGLTTQTSGVQETQYF
-	12	-	TRBJ1-1	TRBV13	TGTGCCAGCAGCCGGGGGAACACTGAAGCTTTCTTT	CASSRGNTEAFF
few	16	TRBD1	TRBJ1-2	TRBV27	TGTGCCAGCAGTTCCCGGGACAGGGGGCTAACGCGGGGCTACACCTTC	CASSSRDRGLTRGYTF
-	15	TRBD1	TRBJ1-1	TRBV7-8	TGTGCCAGCAGCAGAACTCGACAGGGAAGCACTGAAGCTTTCTTT	CASSRTRQGSTEAFF
-	15	-	TRBJ1-1	TRBV19	TGTGCCAGTTTTACCCAGGACACCTTAAACACTGAAGCTTTCTTT	CASFTQDTLNTEAFF
-	15	-	TRBJ1-6	TRBV5-4	TGTGCCAGTAGCTTGGAAGGGGGTGATAATTCACCCCTCCACTTT	CASSLEGGDNSPLHF
-	15	-	TRBJ2-7	TRBV11-2	TGTGCCAGCAGCTTATCCGAAACTAGCTCGTACGAGCAGTACTTC	CASSLSETSSYEQYF
-	15	-	TRBJ1-5	TRBV19	TGTGCCAGTATTTCCGGGGTCTCTAGCAATCAGCCCCAGCATTTT	CASISGVSSNQPQHF
-	16	-	TRBJ1-5	TRBV2	TGTGCCAGCAGTGTTCAGGGCACCCGGGTTATACAGCCCCAGCATTTT	CASSVQGTRVIQPQHF
-	15	-	TRBJ1-4	TRBV5-1	TGCGCCAGCAGCCCCACTTATTACACTAATGAAAAACTGTTTTTT	CASSPTYYTNEKLFF
-	14	-	TRBJ1-4	TRBV9	TGTGCCAGTGGCCGAGGGTGGACTAATGAAAAACTGTTTTTT	CASGRGWTNEKLFF
-	13	TRBD1	TRBJ1-1	TRBV12-3/TRBV12-4	TGTGCCAGCAGTTCTCGGCGGGACAGGGAAGCTTTCTTT	CASSSRRDREAFF
-	15	-	TRBJ1-6	TRBV3-1/TRBV3-2	TGTGCCAGCAGCCAAGCCCTGGACTGGAATTCACCCCTCCACTTT	CASSQALDWNSPLHF
-	14	TRBD2	TRBJ2-3	TRBV28	TGTGCCAGCTCTACTAGGCGGGAGACCGATACGCAGTATTTT	CASSTRRETDTQYF
-	17	TRBD1	TRBJ1-2	TRBV19	TGTGCCAGTAGTATGGCGAGGACAGGGGCCCCCTTTGCTGGCTACACCTTC	CASSMARTGAPFAGYTF
-	14	-	TRBJ1-6	TRBV9	TGTGCCAGCAGCGTAGCGCAGGCGGGTTCACCCCTCCACTTT	CASSVAQAGSPLHF
few	15	-	TRBJ2-5	TRBV6-5	TGTGCCAGCAGTTACTCGAACAGGGCTGGGGAGACCCAGTACTTC	CASSYSNRAGETQYF
once	13	TRBD1	TRBJ1-1	TRBV7-6	TGTGCCAGCAGCTTAAGACAGGGCACTGAAGCTTTCTTT	CASSLRQGTEAFF
-	15	-	TRBJ2-2	TRBV29-1	TGCAGCGTTGCTCCCTGGCCGCAGAACACCGGGGAGCTGTTTTTT	CSVAPWPQNTGELFF
-	16	TRBD1	TRBJ1-3	TRBV15	TGTGCCACCAGCAGAGCACAGGGGGTTGCTGGAAACACCATATATTTT	CATSRAQGVAGNTIYF
-	14	-	TRBJ1-4	TRBV4-2	TGTGCCAGCAGCCAAAGGGACACTCATGAAAAACTGTTTTTT	CASSQRDTHEKLFF
-	14	TRBD1	TRBJ1-1	TRBV14	TGTGCCAGCAGCCAGAGCAGGGGGGACACTGAAGCTTTCTTT	CASSQSRGDTEAFF
-	13	TRBD1	TRBJ1-2	TRBV4-2	TGTGCCAGCAGCCATGCAGGGGGATATGGCTACACCTTC	CASSHAGGYGYTF
few	16	TRBD2	TRBJ2-3	TRBV6-6	TGTGCCAGCAGTCGAGGACTAGCGGGGGGCATAGATACGCAGTATTTT	CASSRGLAGGIDTQYF
-	15	-	TRBJ2-7	TRBV7-2	TGTGCCAGCAACCAGGGGGGACTCATCTCCTACGAGCAGTACTTC	CASNQGGLISYEQYF
-	20	-	TRBJ1-6	TRBV2	TGTGCCAGTAGCCGAAGAGGGGACGGGACATATTTTATGGCGGGTTCACCCCTCCACTTT	CASSRRGDGTYFMAGSPLHF
once	16	-	TRBJ2-5	TRBV24-1	TGTGCCACCAGTGATGGCCGACAGCTAGAAAGGGAGACCCAGTACTTC	CATSDGRQLERETQYF
-	13	-	TRBJ1-1	TRBV19	TGTGCCAGTAGTAAGGGGGGGTTCTCTGAAGCTTTCTTT	CASSKGGFSEAFF
-	15	TRBD1	TRBJ1-3	TRBV14	TGTGCCAGCAGACGGACAGGGTCTTCTGGAAACACCATATATTTT	CASRRTGSSGNTIYF
-	14	-	TRBJ1-4	TRBV19	TGTGCCACCAAACAGGTTGCAACTAATGAAAAACTGTTTTTT	CATKQVATNEKLFF
-	16	-	TRBJ2-6	TRBV27	TGTGCCAGCAGTCCGCGTCTAGCCTCTGGGGCCAACGTCCTGACTTTC	CASSPRLASGANVLTF
-	14	TRBD2	TRBJ2-7	TRBV11-2	TGTGCCAGCAGCTTTAGCGGGGGAGGGTCCGAGCAGTACTTC	CASSFSGGGSEQYF
-	16	-	TRBJ2-3	TRBV7-9	TGTGCCAGCAGCTTTGGGGGCGGGGGCATCACAGATACGCAGTATTTT	CASSFGGGGITDTQYF
-	15	-	TRBJ1-3	TRBV4-3	TGCGCCAGCAGCCCCGTGGGGGGGGACGGAAACACCATATATTTT	CASSPVGGDGNTIYF
-	13	-	TRBJ1-1	TRBV24-1	TGTGCCACCAGAGGCTCAGGGGACGCTGAAGCTTTCTTT	CATRGSGDAEAFF
-	15	TRBD2	TRBJ2-1	TRBV11-2	TGTGCCAGCAGCAAATCCAGACTAGCGGTCAATGAGCAGTTCTTC	CASSKSRLAVNEQFF
-	13	-	TRBJ1-1	TRBV5-1	TGCGCCAGCAGCTTGACAGGGAACACTGAAGCTTTCTTT	CASSLTGNTEAFF
-	18	TRBD2	TRBJ2-3	TRBV5-6	TGTGCCAGCAGCAGAGGACTAGCGGGGGGATCTAGCACAGATACGCAGTATTTT	CASSRGLAGGSSTDTQYF
-	15	-	TRBJ2-3	TRBV27	TGTGCCAGCAGTCCGACTCTTAGCGGCCCAGATACGCAGTATTTT	CASSPTLSGPDTQYF
-	16	-	TRBJ1-4	TRBV18	TGTGCCAGCTCCCCCGAGGAAACTACAACTAATGAAAAACTGTTTTTT	CASSPEETTTNEKLFF
-	13	TRBD1	TRBJ1-2	TRBV12-3/TRBV12-4	TGTGCCAGCAAGCTAGACAGGGCCCGGGACTACACCTTC	CASKLDRARDYTF
-	14	-	TRBJ2-3	TRBV7-2	TGTGCCAGCCGCAGGGCGGGGAGCACAGATACGCAGTATTTT	CASRRAGSTDTQYF
many	19	-	TRBJ2-7	TRBV7-5	TGTGCCAGAAGTCGTAAGGTGGGGCTAGCGGGGGGCACACACTACGAGCAGTACTTC	CARSRKVGLAGGTHYEQYF
-	14	-	TRBJ1-5	TRBV4-3	TGCGCCAGCAGCCAAGGAAGAGAAAATCAGCCCCAGCATTTT	CASSQGRENQPQHF
-	12	-	TRBJ2-1	TRBV19	TGTGCCAGTAGTATCCCTAGGAATGAGCAGTTCTTC	CASSIPRNEQFF
-	17	-	TRBJ1-3	TRBV4-1	TGCGCCAGCAGCCAGCCCGCGACACGCAGCTCTGGAAACACCATATATTTT	CASSQPATRSSGNTIYF
-	13	-	TRBJ1-1	TRBV30	TGTGCCTGGAGTAGGAGCCTCAACACTGAAGCTTTCTTT	CAWSRSLNTEAFF
-	16	-	TRBJ2-1	TRBV4-1	TGCGCCAGCAGCCAAAGGGAACAGGGCTCCTACAATGAGCAGTTCTTC	CASSQREQGSYNEQFF
-	18	TRBD1	TRBJ1-1	TRBV5-1	TGCGCCAGCAGCTCACGAAAAGGGCAGGGGGCAGGTCGCACTGAAGCTTTCTTT	CASSSRKGQGAGRTEAFF
-	12	-	TRBJ1-5	TRBV19	TGTGCCAGTAGTACCCCCGGTCAGCCCCAGCATTTT	CASSTPGQPQHF